This T cell receptor (beta chain) emerged from a study of OX40 agonist ivuxolimab in advanced cancers. Study-level information: Prior checkpoint blockade (anti-PD-1, anti-PD-L1 or anti-CTLA-4) was permitted; 40% had it. Whole-study findings and limits: Antigen specificity remained undetermined for the expanded peripheral T cells.

This CDR3 is 17 amino acids long. With 3 bases clipped from V and 2 bases from J, the junction kept 8 bases outside the gene matches. Germline V lookup: CDR1 LNHNV, CDR2 YYDKDF (reference sequence). Concerning this clone itself: Its matching antigen is unknown.

The data were produced by immunoSEQ multiplex PCR, yet TCRdb's version contains in-frame clones alone and is incomplete. The profile shows 30,000 to 40,000 clones, 70% to 90% of them singletons. This sequence was found in an adult with an advanced solid tumor such as melanoma, head and neck, liver or kidney cancer. Sequencing was performed on CD4+ or CD8+ T cells sorted from blood, taken in a trial of the OX40 agonist ivuxolimab. The genes are TRBV15 and TRBJ1-5; 9 bases are shared with TRBD1. The CDR3 spells CATSSRQGVIGNQPQHF. CDR3 nucleotide sequence: TGTGCCACCAGCAGCCGACAGGGGGTTATAGGCAATCAGCCCCAGCATTTT.